The 2 T cell receptor beta chains in this list originate from one sample, sequenced in a study of Graves' ophthalmopathy and Graves' hyperthyroidism. Amplification of TCR beta CDR3 regions used RNA transcripts. First-round RT-PCR relied on HTBI primers, and a second-round multiplex PCR came next. TCRdb ran MiXCR on the multiplex PCR reads and lists one entry per CDR3 protein. This table has about 620,000 distinct CDR3 sequences, 20% to 25% appearing once. Sequenced: peripheral blood. Every receptor here comes from a woman in her late teens or twenties with stable Graves' hyperthyroidism. Some clones in this sample may be carry-over from other donors' samples.

This clonotype was picked up a small number of times. CDR3 region: CASSERDGPSYGYTF. The DNA of the CDR3 is TGTGCCAGCAGTGAACGGGACGGACCGAGCTATGGCTACACCTTC. The chain carries TRBV6-1 and TRBJ1-2; possibly TRBD1 for D (5 bases). Trimming pared 2 bases from V and 4 bases from J, leaving 14 bases between. Germline-derived CDR1 and CDR2 are MNHNS and SASEGT. The CDR3 covers 15 residues.

Ten or more counts support this clonotype. This chain connects TRBV7-9 to TRBJ1-2; 7 bases line up with TRBD1. CDR1 and CDR2 (germline): SEHNR, FQNEAQ (reference sequence). The CDR3 contains 14 residues. The trim removed 1 base at V and 8 bases at J, leaving 7 bases unmatched. For the CDR3, the DNA is TGTGCCAGCAGCTTAGAGGACAGGCAAGGAGGCTACACCTTC. Translating it yields CASSLEDRQGGYTF.